This T cell receptor beta chain originates from a study of T cell responses to AZD1222 COVID-19 vaccine. General study findings and limits: In a largely white British group with more females than males, clonal diversity was possibly underestimated. It was only after the peak T cell response that any repertoires were sampled. Spike-specific TCR breadth and depth rose after two AZD1222 doses. Just five to seven people given AZD1222 tested seropositive at baseline.

There are a few counts of this clone. Its cognate antigen is unknown. The table came from immunoSEQ multiplex PCR; TCRdb's copy has only in-frame clones and leaves some out. Of about 40,000 clones in the sample, around four fifths were seen once. V was shortened by 5 bases and J by 0 bases, with 14 bases between the two germline ends. Per the germline V gene, CDR1 is LNHDA and CDR2 is SQIVND (reference sequence). CDR3 length: 16 amino acids. The sequences come from peripheral blood, collected 28 days after the second AZD1222 dose. This TCR derives from an adult who received the AZD1222 COVID-19 vaccine. This chain uses TRBV19 with TRBJ2-1, with D perhaps matching TRBD1 or TRBD2 (5 bases each). The CDR3 is CASSPGAARSYNEQFF. The DNA of the CDR3 is TGTGCCAGTAGTCCCGGGGCCGCCCGCTCCTACAATGAGCAGTTCTTC.